The 32 T cell receptor beta chains presented below share a single source sample, sequenced in a study. TCRdb itself ran the RT-PCR reads through MiXCR, one entry per CDR3 protein. The sample lists 550,000 to 750,000 distinct CDR3 sequences, approximately 15% occurring once. What was sequenced was memory CD4+ T cells from blood. The source of these receptors is a female donor in good health, serving as a healthy control.

The V gene is TRBV7-8, the J gene TRBJ2-7; the D call may be TRBD1 or TRBD2 (5 bases each). CDR3 size: 15 residues. V lost 6 bases and J lost 2, with 17 bases in between. CDR1 is SGHVS and CDR2 is FQNEAQ in the germline V gene. CDR3 DNA sequence: TGTGCCAGCAGTCGGGACGGAGGAGGTCCCTACGAGCAGTACTTC. Protein: CASSRDGGGPYEQYF.

This clonotype is a singleton in its sample. The J gene is TRBJ2-1, the V gene TRBV7-9; D is undetermined. Trimming cost V 1 base and J 8 bases, with 12 bases left between them. The CDR3 contains 14 residues. Germline CDR1 SEHNR, CDR2 FQNEAQ (reference sequence). DNA for the CDR3: TGTGCCAGCAGCTTAGAAGGGCTTATATATGAGCAGTTCTTC. It specifies CASSLEGLIYEQFF.

The rearrangement links TRBV4-3 to TRBJ1-4; 7 nucleotides match TRBD1. In germline, CDR1 is LGHNA, CDR2 YSLEER. V was clipped by 0 bases and J by 5 bases; unmatched bases: 9. The CDR3 loop spans 17 amino acids. The chain's CDR3 is CASSQEVLGTVNEKLFF. CDR3 DNA sequence: TGCGCCAGCAGCCAAGAGGTGCTCGGGACAGTAAATGAAAAACTGTTTTTT.

This clonotype was seen more than once but under ten times. This rearrangement joins TRBV20-1 to TRBJ2-3, with D possibly being TRBD1 (5 bases). V dropped 5 bases and J dropped 6 bases, with 21 bases sitting between them. This CDR3 spans 15 amino acids. CDR1 and CDR2 (germline): DFQATT, SNEGSKA (reference sequence). CDR3 in DNA: TGCAGTGCTGCCTTAATAGGGGTTCTCAGTGATACGCAGTATTTT. Protein sequence: CSAALIGVLSDTQYF.

V and J are TRBV6-5 and TRBJ1-6; D ambiguous. Per the germline V gene, CDR1 is MNHEY and CDR2 is SVGAGI. The CDR3 covers 13 residues. The ends were cut back, 1 base at V and 7 bases at J, with 5 bases in the middle. As DNA, the CDR3 is TGTGCCAGCAGTTACTTCCGGAATTCACCCCTCCACTTT. This gives the protein CASSYFRNSPLHF.

V gene TRBV20-1 combines with J gene TRBJ1-2, with D perhaps matching TRBD1 (5 bases). The CDR3 extends over 13 amino acids. V was clipped by 0 bases and J by 6 bases, with 11 bases between them. Germline V CDR1 and CDR2: DFQATT, SNEGSKA (reference sequence). The CDR3 DNA reads TGCAGTGCTAGAGACCGTCCAGGGAATGGCTACACCTTC. Its translation is CSARDRPGNGYTF.

This chain joins TRBV6-5 and TRBJ1-1, with D possibly TRBD1 on 6 matching bases. The V gene's germline CDR1 is MNHEY and CDR2 SVGAGI. The V gene lost 2 bases and the J gene lost 10 bases, with 20 bases spanning the gap. The CDR3 runs 15 residues. CDR3 nucleotide sequence: TGTGCCAGCAGTTACGGGATGGGGGCCGGGGGGTTAGCTTTCTTT. Translated, it gives CASSYGMGAGGLAFF.

In its sample, this clonotype was seen many times. V is TRBV24-1 and J is TRBJ2-1; D is possibly TRBD1 or TRBD2 (5 bases each). The germline V gene has CDR1 KGHDR and CDR2 SFDVKD. This CDR3 spans 16 amino acids. Trimming pared 5 bases from V and 10 bases from J, leaving 23 bases between. CDR3 protein: CATSGSMGRASGEQFF. CDR3 nucleotides: TGTGCCACCAGTGGAAGCATGGGACGAGCGTCGGGGGAGCAGTTCTTC.

This clonotype showed up just a few times. The CDR3 loop reads CASSFVTSGYEQYF. The CDR3 DNA sequence: TGTGCCAGCAGTTTTGTGACTAGCGGCTACGAGCAGTACTTC. This chain links TRBV28 with TRBJ2-7; 9 nucleotides agree with TRBD2. The CDR3 consists of 14 residues. The germline V gene has CDR1 MDHEN and CDR2 SYDVKM. The trim removed 3 bases at V and 3 bases at J, leaving 3 bases unmatched.

There are many counts of this clonotype. The chain has TRBV6-5 and TRBJ2-5; tentative D call: TRBD2 (5 bases). The CDR3 sequence is 14 residues long. Germline V CDR1 and CDR2: MNHEY, SVGAGI. Trimming removed 6 bases from V and 5 bases from J, with 16 bases in between. CDR3: CASSIPREAETQYF. The CDR3 DNA sequence: TGTGCCAGCAGCATCCCCCGGGAAGCGGAGACCCAGTACTTC.

The V and J genes are TRBV4-1 and TRBJ1-2; D is perhaps TRBD1 (5 bases). The V end lost 4 bases, the J end lost 5 bases, and 14 bases lay between the germline ends. Germline assignment: CDR1 MGHRA and CDR2 YSYEKL. The CDR3 contains 14 residues. The CDR3 nucleotides are TGCGCCAGCAGCCGCTCGGGACTATCTTATGGCTACACCTTC. It translates to CASSRSGLSYGYTF.

Many counts were recorded for this clonotype. V usage is TRBV5-5 and J usage is TRBJ2-1, with D perhaps matching TRBD1 (5 bases). The V end was cut by 6 bases, the J end by 0 bases, with 16 bases between. This CDR3 spans 16 amino acids. CDR1 and CDR2 (germline): SGHKS, YYEKEE (reference sequence). The CDR3 DNA sequence: TGTGCCAGCATCGAAAGACAGCCTAGCTCCTACAATGAGCAGTTCTTC. Residues: CASIERQPSSYNEQFF.

This clonotype was detected a few times. The chain has TRBV6-6 and TRBJ2-3; D possibly corresponds to TRBD2 (7 bases). The CDR3 runs 15 residues. V gave up 2 bases and J gave up 2 bases, with 11 bases separating them. Germline CDR1 is MNHNY and CDR2 is SVGAGI (reference sequence). CDR3 nucleotides: TGTGCCAGCAGTTACGTGGGGGGGCACACAGATACGCAGTATTTT. It is translated as CASSYVGGHTDTQYF.

This clonotype occurred a few times. The chain carries TRBV6-2 or TRBV6-3 and TRBJ2-2; weak D call: TRBD2 (5 bases). The CDR3 is 15 residues long. CDR1 is MNHEY and CDR2 is SVGEGT in the germline V gene. Trimming took 8 bases from V and 4 from J, leaving 17 bases between them. CDR3 nucleotides: TGTGCCAGCTCCCAGGTCGCTGCGGGCACCGGGGAGCTGTTTTTT. Its translation is CASSQVAAGTGELFF.

The chain joins TRBV7-3 to TRBJ2-1, with 12 bases that match TRBD2. CDR3 size: 15 residues. CDR1 is SGHTA and CDR2 is FQGTGA in the germline V gene. V trimming: 4 bases; J trimming: 5 bases; junction bases outside the gene matches: 3. CDR3 in amino acids: CASSSGTSGHNEQFF. The DNA for the CDR3 is TGTGCCAGCAGCTCCGGGACTAGCGGGCACAATGAGCAGTTCTTC.

At least ten counts were recorded for this clonotype. V is TRBV7-9 and J is TRBJ2-5; TRBD1 is a possible D gene (6 bases). V shed 2 bases and J shed 1 base, with 14 bases lying between them. The germline gives CDR1 SEHNR, CDR2 FQNEAQ (reference sequence). The CDR3 has 16 amino acids. CDR3 nucleotides: TGTGCCAGCAGCTTACCACTCCAGGGGATCCAAGAGACCCAGTACTTC. Its protein product is CASSLPLQGIQETQYF.

This clonotype was counted a few times. The chain joins TRBV28 to TRBJ1-1, with unresolved D. Germline lookup yields CDR1 MDHEN and CDR2 SYDVKM. The CDR3 has 16 residues. V lost 6 bases and J 0 bases, leaving 17 bases between the germline ends. This chain's CDR3 is CASSLTEALMNTEAFF. In DNA, the CDR3 is TGTGCCAGCAGCCTCACCGAGGCCCTCATGAACACTGAAGCTTTCTTT.

This clonotype has more than one count but fewer than ten. The V gene is TRBV20-1, the J gene TRBJ2-1; TRBD2 aligns across 10 bases. Looked up from germline, CDR1 is DFQATT and CDR2 is SNEGSKA (reference sequence). The CDR3 has 15 amino acids. With V trimmed by 0 bases and J by 15 bases, 14 bases remained unmatched. The DNA for the CDR3 is TGCAGTGCTAGAGAGACGGGAACTAGCGGGAAGACCAGGTTCTTC. It encodes CSARETGTSGKTRFF.

This clonotype was counted a few times. The CDR3 region has the DNA TGCGCCAGCAGCCAAGATCTGTGGGGGGGCCAGATCTATGGCTACACCTTC. Amino acid sequence: CASSQDLWGGQIYGYTF. The chain combines TRBV4-1 with TRBJ1-2; weak D call: TRBD1 (6 bases). The germline V and J ends were trimmed by 0 bases and 4 bases, with 18 bases remaining between them. There are 17 residues in the CDR3. Germline V gene lookup returns CDR1 MGHRA and CDR2 YSYEKL.

This clonotype was observed at least ten times. J is TRBJ1-1 and V is TRBV5-5, with a possible D match to TRBD1 (5 bases). Germline CDR1 reads SGHKS; CDR2 reads YYEKEE (reference sequence). This CDR3 contains 16 residues. Trimming pared 0 bases from V and 4 bases from J, leaving 16 bases between. CDR3 in amino acids: CASSLVIRHQGTEAFF. CDR3 nucleotide sequence: TGTGCCAGCAGCTTGGTTATCCGCCATCAGGGCACTGAAGCTTTCTTT.

This clonotype was seen only a few times. The chain carries TRBV29-1 and TRBJ2-2; unclear D gene. The V end lost 2 bases, the J end lost 5 bases, and 6 bases lay between the germline ends. This CDR3 is built from 12 residues. Germline V CDR1 and CDR2: SQVTM, ANQGSEA. Written as DNA, the CDR3 is TGCAGCGTTGAAATGGGGACCGGGGAGCTGTTTTTT. Amino acid sequence: CSVEMGTGELFF.

The chain is built from TRBV21-1 and TRBJ2-5; the D call of TRBD1 is as the table states it, not checked on the DNA. TRBV21-1 corresponds to a pseudogene. The CDR3 is made up of 18 amino acids. CDR3 protein: CASSKLAGQWNSKETQYF. For the CDR3, the DNA is TGTGCCAGCAGCAAGCTGGCCGGACAATGGAATTCAAAAGAGACCCAGTACTTC.

This clonotype was counted only a few times. The V and J genes are TRBV20-1 and TRBJ2-1; TRBD2 is a possible D gene (6 bases). Trimming left V 5 bases short and J 10 bases short, with 15 bases between. The CDR3 has 12 amino acids. CDR1 and CDR2 from the germline V gene are DFQATT and SNEGSKA (reference sequence). CDR3 nucleotides: TGCAGTGCTCTACGTAGCGGAGGGGAGCAGTTCTTC. This encodes CSALRSGGEQFF.

On this clonotype: This may stem from a read error, because a much larger clone lies one nucleotide away. The DNA of the CDR3 is TGCAGTGATACTAGCGGGAACACAGATACGCAGTATTTT. This encodes CSDTSGNTDTQYF. The rearrangement joins TRBV20-1 to TRBJ2-3; 10 nucleotides match TRBD2. Germline values: CDR1 DFQATT, CDR2 SNEGSKA (reference sequence). The ends lost 7 bases at V and 2 bases at J; junction bases unmatched: 3. CDR3 length: 13 residues.

The chain joins TRBV2 to TRBJ2-7; D not certain. V lost 8 bases and J 0 bases, leaving 14 bases between the germline ends. This CDR3 is built from 14 residues. From germline, CDR1 is SNHLY and CDR2 FYNNEI. CDR3 in DNA: TGTGCCAGCGCACCCTTGGTCCACTCCTACGAGCAGTACTTC. As protein: CASAPLVHSYEQYF.

This clonotype was picked up a small number of times. The V and J genes are TRBV28 and TRBJ1-1; the match to TRBD1 covers 10 bases. This CDR3 contains 15 residues. Germline-derived CDR1 and CDR2 are MDHEN and SYDVKM. V was pared by 9 bases and J by 1 base, with 8 bases of the junction left unmatched. The CDR3 coding sequence is TGTGCCAGTATCGGGGGACAGGGGTGGAACACTGAAGCTTTCTTT. This encodes CASIGGQGWNTEAFF.

This rearrangement joins TRBV5-1 to TRBJ1-6, with D unclear. This CDR3 comprises 14 residues. V was shortened by 0 bases and J by 8 bases, with 9 bases between the two germline ends. CDR1 and CDR2 from the germline V gene are SGHRS and YFSETQ. CDR3 coding DNA: TGCGCCAGCAGCTTGGGTGCCAGTGATTCACCCCTCCACTTT. As protein: CASSLGASDSPLHF.

Many counts were recorded for this clonotype. The chain joins TRBV29-1 to TRBJ2-5; D is perhaps TRBD1 (6 bases). V dropped 1 base and J dropped 0 bases, with 6 bases sitting between them. The CDR3 has 13 amino acids. Germline CDR1 is SQVTM and CDR2 is ANQGSEA. The CDR3 DNA sequence: TGCAGCGTTGAAGGGACAGACCAAGAGACCCAGTACTTC. As protein: CSVEGTDQETQYF.

The chain has TRBV12-3 or TRBV12-4 and TRBJ2-5; D remains unclear. This CDR3 is 13 amino acids long. V lost 7 bases to trimming and J lost 2 bases, with 11 bases between them. CDR3 nucleotides: TGTGCCAGCATTCAGAACAGTCAAGAGACCCAGTACTTC. Its translation is CASIQNSQETQYF.

Concerning this clonotype: Possible read error: a much larger clone is one base away. V and J are TRBV2 and TRBJ1-5; no definite D call. CDR3 length: 12 residues. V lost 6 bases, J lost 3 bases, and 6 bases lay in between. CDR1 is SNHLY and CDR2 is FYNNEI in the germline V gene. This CDR3 is CASRGNNQPQHF. CDR3 sequence (DNA): TGTGCCAGCAGAGGCAACAATCAGCCCCAGCATTTT.

This clonotype was observed at least ten times. The rearrangement uses TRBV27 and TRBJ2-7; D is perhaps TRBD2 (6 bases). This CDR3 has 13 amino acids. Germline V gene lookup returns CDR1 MNHEY and CDR2 SMNVEV (reference sequence). V lost 4 bases and J 7 bases, leaving 14 bases between the germline ends. CDR3 DNA sequence: TGTGCCAGCAGTTCTCCTGGGCGGGGTGAGCAGTACTTC. This encodes CASSSPGRGEQYF.

The chain employs TRBV12-3 or TRBV12-4 and TRBJ2-1, with 14 bases lining up with TRBD2. The trim removed 2 bases at V and 4 bases at J, leaving 10 bases unmatched. This CDR3 has 19 amino acids. The CDR3 loop is CASSLSTGGLAGAYNEQFF. The CDR3 region has the DNA TGTGCCAGCAGTTTATCTACGGGGGGACTAGCGGGGGCATACAATGAGCAGTTCTTC.